The 13 T cell receptor beta chains below all came from one sample that was sequenced in a study of T cell responses to AZD1222 COVID-19 vaccine. The assay was immunoSEQ multiplex PCR, and TCRdb's table has in-frame clones only and misses some. The sample lists about 100,000 clones; around 87% were seen once. The sample consisted of peripheral blood, taken on day 0 of MenACWY control vaccination. The receptors derive from an adult in good health.

The genes are TRBV29-1 and TRBJ2-1; 9 bases map to TRBD2. The CDR3 runs to 14 residues. The trim removed 7 bases at V and 7 bases at J, leaving 11 bases unmatched. Looked up from germline, CDR1 is SQVTM and CDR2 is ANQGSEA. CDR3 nucleotide sequence: TGCAGCGCGCCTGTAGCGGGAGCTTTAAATGAGCAGTTCTTC. This gives the protein CSAPVAGALNEQFF.

This CDR3 is CASSSQGGNTEAFF. CDR3 DNA: TGTGCCAGCAGTTCACAGGGGGGCAACACTGAAGCTTTCTTT. V and J are TRBV27 and TRBJ1-1; TRBD1 aligns across 8 bases. The CDR3 is 14 amino acids. Germline V gives CDR1 MNHEY, CDR2 SMNVEV (reference sequence). After removal of 4 bases from V and 2 bases from J, the junction contained 3 bases not matched to a gene.

This chain connects TRBV27 to TRBJ2-3; TRBD2 aligns across 13 bases. CDR1 and CDR2 from the germline V gene are MNHEY and SMNVEV (reference sequence). This CDR3 has 15 residues. V lost 6 bases and J lost 5; bases outside the gene matches: 5. CDR3 sequence reads: CASRTSGRRGDTQYF. The CDR3 DNA sequence: TGTGCCAGCAGGACTAGCGGGAGGAGGGGAGATACGCAGTATTTT.

The chain employs TRBV19 and TRBJ1-1, with D uncertain. Germline loops: CDR1 LNHDA, CDR2 SQIVND (reference sequence). CDR3 length: 14 residues. With 5 bases removed from V and 8 bases from J, the gap between germline ends came to 18 bases. CDR3 sequence reads: CASSFSGDMVEAFF. As DNA, the CDR3 is TGTGCCAGTAGTTTCTCGGGTGATATGGTGGAAGCTTTCTTT.

The chain couples TRBV12-3 or TRBV12-4 to TRBJ2-5, with D uncertain. The V and J ends lost 2 bases and 5 bases respectively, with 9 bases between them. The CDR3 spans 13 residues. DNA for the CDR3: TGTGCCAGCAGTTTAAGAGGCGCTGAGACCCAGTACTTC. It translates to CASSLRGAETQYF.

CDR3 sequence reads: CSVERTRGTEAFF. CDR3 DNA: TGCAGCGTTGAAAGGACACGGGGGACTGAAGCTTTCTTT. The chain has TRBV29-1 and TRBJ1-1, with a possible D match to TRBD1 (5 bases). The CDR3 spans 13 residues. CDR1 SQVTM and CDR2 ANQGSEA come from the germline V gene. The V end was cut by 2 bases, the J end by 5 bases, with 12 bases between.

The gene calls are TRBV11-2 and TRBJ1-2; D is unresolved. The ends were cut back, 5 bases at V and 4 bases at J, with 17 bases in the middle. Germline V gives CDR1 SGHAT, CDR2 FQNNGV. The CDR3 consists of 15 residues. CDR3 sequence: CASSPDNGGFYGYTF. CDR3 DNA sequence: TGTGCCAGCAGCCCCGATAACGGCGGGTTCTATGGCTACACCTTC.

The chain couples TRBV12-3 or TRBV12-4 to TRBJ1-1, with D possibly matching TRBD1 (6 bases). The CDR3 has 13 residues. Deletions cut 4 bases from V and 4 bases from J, with 10 bases between. The CDR3: CASSWEGGTEAFF. CDR3 nucleotides: TGTGCCAGCAGTTGGGAGGGGGGCACTGAAGCTTTCTTT.

The genes are TRBV4-3 and TRBJ2-5, with 8 bases matching TRBD2. Trimming took 1 base from V and 5 from J; bases not matched to a gene: 6. CDR1 and CDR2 from the germline V gene are LGHNA and YSLEER. The CDR3 runs 15 residues. This CDR3 reads CASSQGYKRGETQYF. CDR3 nucleotides: TGCGCCAGCAGCCAAGGATACAAGCGGGGGGAGACCCAGTACTTC.

The chain carries TRBV5-8 and TRBJ2-6; unclear D gene. The germline CDR1 and CDR2 sequences are SGHTS and YDEGEE. The CDR3 is 14 residues long. Trimming cost V 4 bases and J 4 bases, with 9 bases left between them. The CDR3 nucleotides are TGTGCCAGCAGCCACCCTAAAGGGGCCAACGTCCTGACTTTC. This gives the protein CASSHPKGANVLTF.

The rearrangement uses TRBV6-5 and TRBJ2-3; D gene unclear. In germline, CDR1 is MNHEY, CDR2 SVGAGI. V lost 8 bases to trimming and J lost 6 bases, with 12 bases between them. The CDR3 covers 12 residues. Written as DNA, the CDR3 is TGTGCCAGCGAAGGCCTTGGGGATACGCAGTATTTT. Protein sequence: CASEGLGDTQYF.

This sequence joins TRBV18 and TRBJ1-4; D may be TRBD1 (5 bases). Trimming pared 3 bases from V and 3 bases from J, leaving 11 bases between. Germline-derived CDR1 and CDR2 are KGHSH and LQKENI. The CDR3 is 15 amino acids. The CDR3 spells CASSPGSGPNEKLFF. The CDR3, as DNA: TGTGCCAGCTCACCGGGCTCGGGGCCTAATGAAAAACTGTTTTTT.

The V call is TRBV6-5, the J call TRBJ2-7, with D possibly being TRBD2 (6 bases). V lost 4 bases to trimming and J lost 0 bases, with 13 bases between them. CDR3 length: 15 amino acids. CDR1 MNHEY and CDR2 SVGAGI come from the germline V gene. The CDR3 reads CASSSGTLSSYEQYF. The CDR3 region has the DNA TGTGCCAGCAGTTCCGGGACTCTTAGCTCCTACGAGCAGTACTTC.